The 21 T cell receptor beta chains presented below share a single source sample, sequenced in a study of cytomegalovirus exposure and HLA in healthy donors. PCR employed 60 Vbeta and 13 Jbeta primers. Clones were read by immunoSEQ multiplex PCR, and TCRdb kept only the in-frame ones, dropping some. The data contain about 210,000 clones, 82% of them singletons. Sequencing was done on a sample of PBMCs. These receptors were taken from a middle-aged man in good health and CMV-seropositive.

V and J are TRBV5-4 and TRBJ2-1, with TRBD2 matching 13 bases. This CDR3 is built from 20 residues. V dropped 0 bases and J dropped 3; count of bases not matched to a gene: 12. Germline CDR1 and CDR2: SGHNT and YYREEE (reference sequence). The CDR3 DNA reads TGTGCCAGCAGCTTGGTCCGGACTAGCGGGAGAAAGGTCGGCTACAATGAGCAGTTCTTC. Protein product: CASSLVRTSGRKVGYNEQFF.

The chain recombines TRBV7-9 with TRBJ2-2; TRBD2 is a possible D gene (6 bases). The V gene lost 5 bases and the J gene lost 3 bases, with 7 bases spanning the gap. Germline V CDR1 and CDR2: SEHNR, FQNEAQ (reference sequence). The CDR3 consists of 13 residues. The CDR3 nucleotides read TGTGCCAGCAGCCGGAGGGACACCGGGGAGCTGTTTTTT. Amino acids: CASSRRDTGELFF.

This clone was detected only a few times. The rearrangement uses TRBV7-8 and TRBJ2-3; 7 nucleotides line up with TRBD2. CDR3 length: 15 amino acids. The J segment lost 7 bases and the V segment lost 1 base, leaving 8 bases of the junction unmatched. Per germline, CDR1 SGHVS and CDR2 FQNEAQ. The CDR3 protein is CASSLDGGSGYTQYF. CDR3 DNA: TGTGCCAGCAGCTTAGATGGCGGGAGTGGATATACGCAGTATTTT.

Only a few counts were recorded for this clone. The chain couples TRBV25-1 to TRBJ1-3, with D possibly matching TRBD1 (5 bases). Germline V gives CDR1 MGHDK, CDR2 SYGVNS. With 5 bases removed from V and 0 bases from J, the gap between germline ends came to 8 bases. CDR3 size: 14 residues. CDR3 sequence reads: CASSLTVSGNTIYF. CDR3 DNA: TGTGCCAGCAGTTTGACAGTCTCTGGAAACACCATATATTTT. Drawing the rest from reference TRBV25-1 and TRBJ1-3, the complete variable domain is EADIYQTPRYLVIGTGKKITLECSQTMGHDKMYWYQQDPGMELHLIHYSYGVNSTEKGDLSSESTVSRIRTEHFPLTLESARPSHTSQYLCASSLTVSGNTIYFGEGSWLTVV.

The rearrangement joins TRBV7-9 to TRBJ2-3; 8 bases fit TRBD1. V shed 6 bases and J 5 bases; nucleotides not matched to a gene: 7. Germline values: CDR1 SEHNR, CDR2 FQNEAQ (reference sequence). CDR3 length equals 14 residues. CDR3 loop: CASSAGQGQDTQYF. In nucleotides, the CDR3 is TGTGCCAGCAGTGCCGGACAGGGTCAAGATACGCAGTATTTT.

The genes are TRBV5-6 and TRBJ1-2; a possible D gene is TRBD1 (6 bases). Germline values: CDR1 SGHDT, CDR2 YYEEEE. V was pared by 1 base and J by 8 bases, with 9 bases between. This CDR3 comprises 12 residues. The CDR3 nucleotides read TGTGCCAGCAGCTTGACAGGGCGAGGCTACACCTTC. As protein: CASSLTGRGYTF.

The rearrangement joins TRBV7-2 to TRBJ1-2; TRBD1 is a possible D gene (5 bases). This CDR3 contains 13 residues. V lost 6 bases, J lost 2 bases, and 10 bases lay in between. Germline V gene sequence: CDR1 SGHTA, CDR2 FQGNSA. The chain's CDR3 is CASSQTANYGYTF. DNA for the CDR3: TGTGCCAGCAGTCAGACAGCGAACTATGGCTACACCTTC.

The V and J genes are TRBV7-9 and TRBJ1-4; 7 bases align to TRBD1. Unmatched junction bases numbered 14, after V lost 5 bases and J lost 8 bases. The germline V gene has CDR1 SEHNR and CDR2 FQNEAQ (reference sequence). The CDR3 spans 16 residues. The CDR3 here is CASSPLLTGQGEKLFF. The CDR3 nucleotides read TGTGCCAGCAGCCCTCTCTTGACAGGGCAAGGGGAAAAACTGTTTTTT.

V is TRBV27 and J is TRBJ2-3; TRBD2 agrees at 10 bases. Trimming at V came to 2 bases and at J to 6 bases, leaving 5 bases not matched to a gene. The CDR3 runs to 15 residues. Per the germline V gene, CDR1 is MNHEY and CDR2 is SMNVEV (reference sequence). The CDR3 sequence is CASSLGLAGVDTQYF. In nucleotides, the CDR3 is TGTGCCAGCAGTTTAGGGCTAGCGGGAGTTGATACGCAGTATTTT.

This clone came up a few times. The chain links TRBV6-1 to TRBJ1-1; weak D call: TRBD1 (5 bases). Germline CDR1 reads MNHNS; CDR2 reads SASEGT. Trimming shortened V by 2 bases and J by 0 bases, and 10 bases separated the two germline ends. CDR3 length equals 15 residues. Written as DNA, the CDR3 is TGTGCCAGCAGTGAAAGGGGCAGGATGAACACTGAAGCTTTCTTT. This gives the protein CASSERGRMNTEAFF.

The gene calls are TRBV5-1 and TRBJ1-1; 7 nucleotides line up with TRBD1. The V segment lost 0 bases and the J segment 5 bases; nucleotides outside the gene matches: 13. This CDR3 is built from 17 residues. Germline V gene sequence: CDR1 SGHRS, CDR2 YFSETQ. The CDR3 is CASSLAPTGAPGTEAFF. The CDR3 nucleotides are TGCGCCAGCAGCTTGGCGCCTACAGGGGCCCCGGGGACTGAAGCTTTCTTT.

The chain couples TRBV19 to TRBJ2-1, with 9 bases matching TRBD1. The CDR3 consists of 20 residues. Unmatched junction bases numbered 20, after V lost 8 bases and J lost 0 bases. The germline CDR1 and CDR2 sequences are LNHDA and SQIVND (reference sequence). The CDR3 sequence: CASQGIPGQGAFPSYNEQFF. CDR3 coding DNA: TGTGCCAGTCAGGGGATCCCGGGACAGGGTGCTTTTCCCTCCTACAATGAGCAGTTCTTC.

This chain uses TRBV6-5 with TRBJ1-2, with a possible D match to TRBD1 (6 bases). The CDR3 consists of 13 residues. The ends were cut back, 8 bases at V and 8 bases at J, with 18 bases in the middle. From germline, CDR1 is MNHEY and CDR2 SVGAGI. CDR3 protein: CASRKQGSRGYTF. In DNA form, the CDR3 reads TGTGCCAGCCGAAAACAGGGATCTCGGGGCTACACCTTC.

The rearrangement uses TRBV27 and TRBJ1-1; a weak D match, TRBD1 (6 bases). Trimming removed 9 bases at V and 6 bases at J, with 11 bases between. The germline V gene encodes CDR1 MNHEY and CDR2 SMNVEV (reference sequence). This CDR3 has 11 amino acids. CDR3 coding DNA: TGTGCCAGTATACAGGGAGCTGAAGCTTTCTTT. This gives the protein CASIQGAEAFF.

The rearrangement uses TRBV5-6 and TRBJ2-1; a possible D gene is TRBD1 (6 bases). In germline, CDR1 is SGHDT, CDR2 YYEEEE. The CDR3 runs to 13 residues. Trimming left V 0 bases short and J 9 bases short, with 10 bases between. CDR3 amino acids: CASSLGGQFEQFF. CDR3 sequence (DNA): TGTGCCAGCAGCTTGGGGGGGCAATTTGAGCAGTTCTTC. Full variable domain (rest looked up from reference TRBV5-6 and TRBJ2-1): DAGVTQSPTHLIKTRGQQVTLRCSPKSGHDTVSWYQQALGQGPQFIFQYYEEEERQRGNFPDRFSGHQFPNYSSELNVNALLLGDSALYLCASSLGGQFEQFFGPGTRLTVL.

The genes are TRBV9 and TRBJ1-4; D unclear. Germline CDR1 reads SGDLS; CDR2 reads YYNGEE. This CDR3 has 15 residues. V lost 0 bases and J lost 8, with 14 bases in between. DNA for the CDR3: TGTGCCAGCAGCGTAGGGGGAGGGAGTCGGGAAAAACTGTTTTTT. Amino acids: CASSVGGGSREKLFF.

This clone was seen a few times. The chain uses TRBV27 and TRBJ2-4; 8 nucleotides line up with TRBD1. V shed 3 bases and J 0 bases; nucleotides not matched to a gene: 13. The CDR3 runs 19 residues. Germline CDR1 and CDR2: MNHEY and SMNVEV (reference sequence). The CDR3: CASSLSARTGFQAKNIQYF. DNA for the CDR3: TGTGCCAGCAGTTTGTCCGCCCGGACAGGGTTCCAAGCCAAAAACATTCAGTACTTC.

This clone was observed a few times. The V gene is TRBV10-2, the J gene TRBJ1-2, with 8 positions matching TRBD1. The V segment lost 7 bases and the J segment 2 bases; nucleotides outside the gene matches: 9. Germline values: CDR1 WSHSY, CDR2 SAAADI. The CDR3 has 15 residues. CDR3 amino acids: CASNPGQGANYGYTF. The CDR3 nucleotides read TGCGCCAGCAACCCTGGACAGGGTGCGAACTATGGCTACACCTTC.

The rearrangement links TRBV12-5 to TRBJ2-3; unclear D gene. V was cut by 7 bases and J by 6 bases, with 14 bases left in between. Looked up from germline, CDR1 is LGHNT and CDR2 is FRNRAP. The CDR3 has 13 amino acids. CDR3 loop: CASDGLIRDTQYF. CDR3 sequence (DNA): TGTGCTAGTGACGGGTTGATTAGGGATACGCAGTATTTT.

V and J are TRBV19 and TRBJ2-1; 10 nucleotides agree with TRBD2. From germline, CDR1 is LNHDA and CDR2 SQIVND (reference sequence). The CDR3 consists of 14 residues. Trimming took 3 bases from V and 8 from J; bases not matched to a gene: 4. CDR3 DNA sequence: TGTGCCAGTAGTATTAGCGGGAGGATCGATGAGCAGTTCTTC. As protein: CASSISGRIDEQFF. Looking up the rest from reference TRBV19 and TRBJ2-1 gives the full variable domain: DGGITQSPKYLFRKEGQNVTLSCEQNLNHDAMYWYRQDPGQGLRLIYYSQIVNDFQKGDIAEGYSVSREKKESFPLTVTSAQKNPTAFYLCASSISGRIDEQFFGPGTRLTVL.

The chain carries TRBV2 and TRBJ2-5; 13 positions match TRBD2. Germline V lookup: CDR1 SNHLY, CDR2 FYNNEI. The V and J ends lost 8 bases and 5 bases, in that order; junction bases with no gene match: 5. This CDR3 has 14 residues. CDR3 DNA sequence: TGTGCCAGCGCCAAGACTAGCGGGAGGGAGACCCAGTACTTC. Translated: CASAKTSGRETQYF.